This T cell receptor beta chain was identified in a study of blood T cell repertoires in COVID-19. Germline V gene data show CDR1 as LNHDA and CDR2 as SQIVND (reference sequence). With V trimmed by 5 bases and J by 1 base, 5 bases remained unmatched. The CDR3 length is 15 residues. Repertoires were generated with immunoSEQ multiplex PCR, while TCRdb's copy carries only in-frame clones and drops some. The profile shows 250,000 or so clones, 70% to 90% of them singletons. This sequence originates from a woman aged 25 to 39 with acute COVID-19. Sequenced material: PBMCs or T cells enriched from blood (not recorded which). The chain combines TRBV19 with TRBJ2-7; 10 nucleotides line up with TRBD1. This chain's CDR3 is CASSSRTGGSYEQYF. The CDR3 nucleotides are TGTGCCAGTAGTTCCCGGACAGGGGGGTCCTACGAGCAGTACTTC.